The 14 T cell receptor beta chains listed next were all sequenced from one sample in a study of T cell clonality in common variable immunodeficiency. Here immunoSEQ multiplex PCR was the method, and the copy in TCRdb shows in-frame clones only, minus some. This sample carries about 35,000 clones, none of them present only once. Source material: peripheral blood mononuclear cells. All receptors derive from a person aged 18 to 75 in good health.

This clone occurred many times. The CDR3 goes on 3 residues after the read ends, and that part is filled in from the germline J gene. The chain links TRBV19 to TRBJ2-7; TRBD2 matches 13 bases. The CDR3 consists of 17 residues. Trimming at V came to 3 bases and at J to 3 bases, leaving 8 bases not matched to a gene. Germline loops: CDR1 LNHDA, CDR2 SQIVND (reference sequence). Here the CDR3 reads CASSIGGLAGEGYEQYF. CDR3 DNA, as far as it was read: TGTGCCAGTAGTATTGGCGGACTAGCGGGGGAGGGCTACGAG.

This clone was seen ten or more times. The CDR3 end falls 3 residues outside the read, so it is completed with the germline J gene. The rearrangement links TRBV5-1 to TRBJ2-2, with 7 bases that match TRBD1. CDR1 SGHRS and CDR2 YFSETQ come from the germline V gene. The CDR3 spans 14 residues. The CDR3 is CASSQGVVGSPLFF. CDR3 DNA, as far as it was read: TGCGCCAGCAGCCAGGGGGTTGTGGGTTCACCG.

This clone was found many times. The read ends 3 residues before the CDR3 terminus; that terminus is restored from the germline J gene. The genes are TRBV5-5 and TRBJ1-1, with a possible D match to TRBD1 (6 bases). The CDR3 length is 14 residues. Per the germline V gene, CDR1 is SGHKS and CDR2 is YYEKEE (reference sequence). CDR3 bases read: TGTGCCAGCAGCTGGCCCCCGGGGGGCTGGAAT. Protein sequence: CASSWPPGGWN. The entire CDR3 protein reads CASSWPPGGWNAFF.

The sample holds many counts of this clone. The read ends 3 residues early relative to the CDR3; the germline J gene fills the gap. The J gene is TRBJ2-2, the V gene TRBV24-1; tentatively, D is TRBD1 or TRBD2 (6 bases each). V lost 12 bases to trimming and J lost 7 bases, with 23 bases between them. Germline lookup yields CDR1 KGHDR and CDR2 SFDVKD. The CDR3 runs to 15 residues. CDR3 sequence: CAAGGGGGGVGELFF. The part of the CDR3 DNA that was read is TGTGCCGCCGGCGGCGGCGGAGGGGGAGTCGGGGAG.

About this clone itself: The read ends 3 residues before the CDR3 terminus; that terminus is restored from the germline J gene. This chain uses TRBV7-9 with TRBJ2-4, with 8 bases lining up with TRBD1. Germline CDR1 SEHNR, CDR2 FQNEAQ (reference sequence). This CDR3 contains 15 residues. The CDR3 sequence: CASSDGTGIGYGQYF. Partial CDR3 DNA: TGTGCCAGCAGCGATGGGACAGGAATAGGGTATGGT.

This clone came up many times. From the germline J gene comes the end of the CDR3, since the read stops 3 residues before it. The chain joins TRBV11-2 to TRBJ1-6, with D unresolved. V lost 1 base and J 7 bases, leaving 11 bases between the germline ends. Germline V gene data show CDR1 as SGHAT and CDR2 as FQNNGV. This CDR3 contains 15 residues. The sequenced CDR3 bases are TGTGCCAGCAGCTTAGTTGGTCGCGGAAATTCACCC. As protein: CASSLVGRGNSP. The CDR3 reads in full as CASSLVGRGNSPLHF.

This clone was observed at least ten times. The observed sequence ends 3 residues before the CDR3 terminus, with the missing tail filled in from the germline J gene. The chain links TRBV6-1 to TRBJ2-7; D is unresolved. Germline-derived CDR1 and CDR2 are MNHNS and SASEGT. V lost 4 bases and J lost 1, with 17 bases in between. The CDR3 is 16 residues long. The CDR3 reads CASSAFGAAASYEQYF. The CDR3 bases that were read are TGTGCCAGCAGTGCCTTCGGCGCGGCAGCATCCTACGAG.

This clone was seen many times. From the germline J gene comes the end of the CDR3, since the read stops 3 residues before it. The chain joins TRBV24-1 to TRBJ2-3; the match to TRBD1 covers 7 bases. Trimming at V came to 1 base and at J to 5 bases, leaving 5 bases not matched to a gene. The CDR3 extends over 15 amino acids. The germline CDR1 and CDR2 sequences are KGHDR and SFDVKD. The DNA read from the CDR3 is TGTGCCACCAGTGATTTACAGGGGTCTGGAGATACG. Translation gives CATSDLQGSGDT. The CDR3 in its entirety is CATSDLQGSGDTQYF.

In its sample, this clone was seen many times. The CDR3 end lies 3 residues beyond the end of the read and is filled in from the germline J gene. The V and J genes are TRBV5-1 and TRBJ1-1; tentatively, D is TRBD1 (6 bases). This CDR3 region has 15 residues. Trimming removed 4 bases at V and 4 bases at J, with 17 bases between. From germline, CDR1 is SGHRS and CDR2 YFSETQ. The CDR3 sequence: CASSKITGSGTEAFF. Partial CDR3 DNA: TGCGCCAGCAGCAAAATCACAGGGTCAGGCACTGAA.

This clone was detected many times. The read comes to an end 3 residues before the CDR3 does, leaving the germline J gene to fill in the end. This chain links TRBV19 with TRBJ1-1; D remains ambiguous. Between the trimmed V and J ends, which lost 9 bases and 4 bases, there was a span of 15 bases. CDR1 and CDR2 from the germline V gene are LNHDA and SQIVND (reference sequence). The length of the CDR3 is 13 residues. Incomplete CDR3 DNA: TGTGCCAGCACAGACGGTCGAGGCACTGAA. Translation gives CASTDGRGTE. In full, the CDR3 is CASTDGRGTEAFF. Full variable domain (outside the CDR3, taken from reference TRBV19 and TRBJ1-1): DGGITQSPKYLFRKEGQNVTLSCEQNLNHDAMYWYRQDPGQGLRLIYYSQIVNDFQKGDIAEGYSVSREKKESFPLTVTSAQKNPTAFYLCASTDGRGTEAFFGQGTRLTVV.

This clone was seen a few times. The CDR3 bases that were read are TGTGCCAGTAGTATGATAAGGGGCAATGAC. It encodes CASSMIRGND. The full-length CDR3 reads as CASSMIRGNDYTF. The chain has TRBV19 and TRBJ1-2, with D possibly being TRBD1 (5 bases). With the read ending 3 residues before the CDR3 end, the germline J gene is used to fill in that end. The CDR3 is 13 amino acids. Germline V gene data show CDR1 as LNHDA and CDR2 as SQIVND (reference sequence). The variable domain in full, completed from reference TRBV19 and TRBJ1-2, reads DGGITQSPKYLFRKEGQNVTLSCEQNLNHDAMYWYRQDPGQGLRLIYYSQIVNDFQKGDIAEGYSVSREKKESFPLTVTSAQKNPTAFYLCASSMIRGNDYTFGSGTRLTVV.

Comments on this clone: Germline is not matched at one junction end, which may reflect a read error. Read sequence stops 3 residues before the CDR3 end, and the germline J gene provides the missing end. Distinct nucleotide sequences in the sample also encode this CDR3. The genes are TRBV18 and TRBJ1-3; TRBD1 matches 9 bases. The CDR3 loop spans 16 amino acids. The germline V gene has CDR1 KGHSH and CDR2 LQKENI. The CDR3 sequence is CASSRAGTGNGNTIYF. The sequenced part of the CDR3 DNA is TGTGCCAGCTCCCGGGCTGGGACAGGGAACGGAAACACA.

This clone was counted many times. The CDR3 end lies 3 residues beyond the end of the read and is filled in from the germline J gene. V and J are TRBV5-1 and TRBJ2-1; 8 positions match TRBD1. V shed 6 bases and J 8 bases; nucleotides not matched to a gene: 13. This CDR3 spans 15 amino acids. CDR1 SGHRS and CDR2 YFSETQ come from the germline V gene. Incomplete CDR3 DNA: TGCGCCAGCATCGAAGGCAGGGGGCTTAGCGATGAG. Translating it yields CASIEGRGLSDE. The CDR3 in full is CASIEGRGLSDEQFF.

This clone was picked up many times. From the germline J gene comes the end of the CDR3, since the read stops 3 residues before it. The J gene is TRBJ2-1, the V gene TRBV5-4; D unclear. Trimming cost V 4 bases and J 8 bases, with 10 bases left between them. Germline V gene sequence: CDR1 SGHNT, CDR2 YYREEE (reference sequence). The CDR3 runs to 12 residues. The DNA read from the CDR3 is TGTGCCAGCAGCCCTGGTGGCCATGAG. Protein sequence: CASSPGGHE. The full CDR3 reads CASSPGGHEQFF.